What follows describes a single TCR beta chain. This sample is part of a study of blood T cell repertoires in COVID-19. Study-wide background: Italy, Spain and the United States were the sources of the convalescent and acute COVID-19 samples. In each case, the material was cDNA or gDNA derived from T cells, B-cell-depleted T cells, or PBMCs.

Original processing notes: Amplifying reference gene primers gave estimates of nucleated cell counts. Profiled with immunoSEQ multiplex PCR; TCRdb holds only in-frame clones, not every one. V and J calls and clone size are as listed in that table; D and trimming were resolved from the DNA. The repertoire includes about 210,000 clones, approximately 85% of them detected once, and 2% to 3% sits in the top ten. Seattle patients were enrolled during active infection and followed longitudinally. The CDR3 has 15 amino acids. Deletions cut 5 bases from V and 5 bases from J, with 18 bases between. Per germline, CDR1 MRHNA and CDR2 SNTAGT.

The chain uses TRBV6-4 and TRBJ1-1; perhaps TRBD1 as D (6 bases). This TCR was sampled from a woman aged 70 to 79 with COVID-19, enrolled during active disease. Sequenced input: peripheral blood. The CDR3, as DNA: TGTGCCAGCAGTCCCGACAGGCAAGGGGTGACTGAAGCTTTCTTT. It is translated as CASSPDRQGVTEAFF.